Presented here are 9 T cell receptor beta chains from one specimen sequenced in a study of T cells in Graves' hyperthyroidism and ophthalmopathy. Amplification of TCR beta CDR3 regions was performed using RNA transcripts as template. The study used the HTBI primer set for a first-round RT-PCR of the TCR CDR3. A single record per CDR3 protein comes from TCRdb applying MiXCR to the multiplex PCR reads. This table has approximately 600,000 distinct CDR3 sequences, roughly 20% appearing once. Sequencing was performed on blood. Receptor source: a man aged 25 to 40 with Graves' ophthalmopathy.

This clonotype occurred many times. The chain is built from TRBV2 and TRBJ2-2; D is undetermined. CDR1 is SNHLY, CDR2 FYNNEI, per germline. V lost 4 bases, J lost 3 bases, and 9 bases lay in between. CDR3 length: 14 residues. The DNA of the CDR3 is TGTGCCAGCAGTGGGCAGTTTGACACCGGGGAGCTGTTTTTT. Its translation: CASSGQFDTGELFF.

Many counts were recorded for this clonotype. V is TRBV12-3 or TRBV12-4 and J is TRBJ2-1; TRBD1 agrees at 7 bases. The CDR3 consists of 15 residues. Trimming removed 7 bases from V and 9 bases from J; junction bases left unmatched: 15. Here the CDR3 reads CASTEIDLGGTEQFF. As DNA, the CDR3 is TGTGCCAGCACCGAAATTGATTTAGGGGGCACTGAGCAGTTCTTC.

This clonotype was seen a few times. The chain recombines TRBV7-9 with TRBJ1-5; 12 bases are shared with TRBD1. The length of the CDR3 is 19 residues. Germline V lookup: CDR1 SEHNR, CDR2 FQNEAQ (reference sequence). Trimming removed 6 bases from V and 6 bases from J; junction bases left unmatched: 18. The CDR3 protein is CASRMPGQGAFCNSQPQHF. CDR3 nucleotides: TGTGCCAGCAGGATGCCGGGACAGGGGGCGTTCTGTAATAGTCAGCCCCAGCATTTT.

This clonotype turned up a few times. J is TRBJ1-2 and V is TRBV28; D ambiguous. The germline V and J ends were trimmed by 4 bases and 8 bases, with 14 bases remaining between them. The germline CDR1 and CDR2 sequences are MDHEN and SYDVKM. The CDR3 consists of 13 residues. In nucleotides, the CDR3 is TGTGCCAGCAGTTCCCCCGGGAGAAGGGGCTACACCTTC. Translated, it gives CASSSPGRRGYTF.

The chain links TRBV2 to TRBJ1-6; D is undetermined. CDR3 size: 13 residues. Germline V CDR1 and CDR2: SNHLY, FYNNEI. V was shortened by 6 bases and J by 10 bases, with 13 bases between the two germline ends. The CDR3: CASRGDNWSPLHF. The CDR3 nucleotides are TGTGCCAGCAGGGGAGACAATTGGTCACCCCTCCACTTT.

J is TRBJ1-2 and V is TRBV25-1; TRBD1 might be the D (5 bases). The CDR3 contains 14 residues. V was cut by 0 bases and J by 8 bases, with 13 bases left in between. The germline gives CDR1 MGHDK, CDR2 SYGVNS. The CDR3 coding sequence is TGTGCCAGCAGTGAATATTACCAGGGTGAGGGCTACACCTTC. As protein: CASSEYYQGEGYTF.

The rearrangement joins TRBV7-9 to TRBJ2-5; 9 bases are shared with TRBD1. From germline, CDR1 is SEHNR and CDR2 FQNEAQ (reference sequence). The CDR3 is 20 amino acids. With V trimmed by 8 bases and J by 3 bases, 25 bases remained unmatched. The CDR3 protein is CASATPPAPGQGMVKETQYF. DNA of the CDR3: TGTGCCAGCGCGACCCCGCCCGCTCCGGGACAGGGAATGGTGAAAGAGACCCAGTACTTC.

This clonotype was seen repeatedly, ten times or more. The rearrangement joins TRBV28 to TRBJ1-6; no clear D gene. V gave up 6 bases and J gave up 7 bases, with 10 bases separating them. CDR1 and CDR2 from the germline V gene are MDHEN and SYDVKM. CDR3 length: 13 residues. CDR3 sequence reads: CASRWAGNSPLHF. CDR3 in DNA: TGTGCCAGCAGGTGGGCGGGGAATTCACCCCTCCACTTT. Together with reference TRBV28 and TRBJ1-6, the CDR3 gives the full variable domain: DVKVTQSSRYLVKRTGEKVFLECVQDMDHENMFWYRQDPGLGLRLIYFSYDVKMKEKGDIPEGYSVSREKKERFSLILESASTNQTSMYLCASRWAGNSPLHFGNGTRLTVT.

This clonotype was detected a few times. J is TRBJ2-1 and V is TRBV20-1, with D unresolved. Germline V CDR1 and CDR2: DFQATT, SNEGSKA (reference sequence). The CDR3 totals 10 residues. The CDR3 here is CSLLFNEQFF. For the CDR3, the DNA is TGCAGCCTGCTATTCAATGAGCAGTTCTTC.